This TCR beta chain originates from a study of graft-versus-host responses after intestinal transplantation. The overall study: All recipients were given anti-thymocyte globulin induction, and tacrolimus and steroids were then administered for 2 to 3 years. The study, taken as a whole, reports: HvG clone declines early post-transplant were associated with peak circulating GvH levels. Allograft graft-versus-host to host-versus-graft clonal ratios ran high in patients with graft-donor T cell macrochimerism. Recipient marrow contained GvH clones, some of which appeared first in ileum or blood.

Profiling relied on immunoSEQ multiplex PCR, and the TCRdb table lists in-frame clones only, not all of them. The sample consists of 80,000 or so clones, approximately 90% of them appearing once. Germline-derived CDR1 and CDR2 are SGHRS and YFSETQ. Deletions cut 5 bases from V and 2 bases from J, with 17 bases between. This CDR3 is built from 15 residues. On this clone itself: What it binds is not known.

The chain has TRBV5-1 and TRBJ2-7, with D maybe TRBD1 (6 bases). The receptor's source is a human patient who received an intestinal transplant, so some T cells may come from the graft donor. The sample here was PBMCs, taken 98 days after intestinal transplantation. CDR3 loop: CASRAGADGPYEQYF. CDR3 sequence (DNA): TGCGCCAGCAGAGCAGGGGCGGACGGCCCCTACGAGCAGTACTTC.